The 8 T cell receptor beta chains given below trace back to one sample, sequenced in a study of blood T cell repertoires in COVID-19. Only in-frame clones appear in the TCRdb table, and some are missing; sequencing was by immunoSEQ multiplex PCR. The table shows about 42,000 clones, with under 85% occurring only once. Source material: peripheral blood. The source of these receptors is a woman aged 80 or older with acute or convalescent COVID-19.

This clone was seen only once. For the CDR3, the DNA is TGTGCCAGTAGTCAGGGACTGAACTATGGCTACACCTTC. Translated: CASSQGLNYGYTF. The rearrangement joins TRBV19 to TRBJ1-2, with a tentative D call TRBD1 (5 bases). Germline CDR1 reads LNHDA; CDR2 reads SQIVND (reference sequence). Deletions cut 5 bases from V and 2 bases from J, with 9 bases between. The CDR3 sequence is 13 residues long.

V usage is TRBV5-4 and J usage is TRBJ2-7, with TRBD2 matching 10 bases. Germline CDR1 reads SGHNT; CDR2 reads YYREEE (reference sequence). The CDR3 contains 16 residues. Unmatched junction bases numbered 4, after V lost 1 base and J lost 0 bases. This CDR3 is CASSLFGLAASYEQYF. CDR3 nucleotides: TGTGCCAGCAGCTTGTTCGGACTAGCGGCCTCCTACGAGCAGTACTTC.

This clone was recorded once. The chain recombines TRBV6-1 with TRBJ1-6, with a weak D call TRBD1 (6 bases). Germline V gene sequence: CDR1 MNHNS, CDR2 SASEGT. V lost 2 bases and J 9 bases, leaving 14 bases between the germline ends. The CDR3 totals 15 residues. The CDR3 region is CASSEPRGAVSPLHF. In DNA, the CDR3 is TGTGCCAGCAGTGAACCCAGGGGCGCTGTTTCACCCCTCCACTTT.

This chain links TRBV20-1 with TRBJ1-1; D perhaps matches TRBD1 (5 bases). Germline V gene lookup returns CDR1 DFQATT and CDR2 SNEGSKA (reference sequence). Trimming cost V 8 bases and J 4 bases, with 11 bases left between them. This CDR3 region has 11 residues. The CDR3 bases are TGCAGTCCGTTGGGGGGCACTGAAGCTTTCTTT. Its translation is CSPLGGTEAFF.

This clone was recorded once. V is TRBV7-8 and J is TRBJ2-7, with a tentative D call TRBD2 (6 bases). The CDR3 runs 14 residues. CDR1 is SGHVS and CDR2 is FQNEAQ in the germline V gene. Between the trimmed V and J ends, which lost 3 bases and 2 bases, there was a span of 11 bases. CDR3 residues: CASSLGLQAYEQYF. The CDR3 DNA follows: TGTGCCAGCAGCTTGGGACTCCAAGCCTACGAGCAGTACTTC.

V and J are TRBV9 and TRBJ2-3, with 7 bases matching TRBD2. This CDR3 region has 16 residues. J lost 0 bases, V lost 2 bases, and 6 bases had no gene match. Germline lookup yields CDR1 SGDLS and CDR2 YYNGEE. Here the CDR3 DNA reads TGTGCCAGCAGCGTCTCCCTTAGCGGGAGCACAGATACGCAGTATTTT. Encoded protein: CASSVSLSGSTDTQYF.

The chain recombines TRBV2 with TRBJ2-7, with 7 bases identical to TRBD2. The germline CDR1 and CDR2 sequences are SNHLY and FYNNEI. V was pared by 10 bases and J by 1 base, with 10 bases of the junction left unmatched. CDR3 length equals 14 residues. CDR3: CANQPGLSSYEQYF. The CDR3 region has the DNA TGTGCCAACCAACCGGGACTATCTTCCTACGAGCAGTACTTC.

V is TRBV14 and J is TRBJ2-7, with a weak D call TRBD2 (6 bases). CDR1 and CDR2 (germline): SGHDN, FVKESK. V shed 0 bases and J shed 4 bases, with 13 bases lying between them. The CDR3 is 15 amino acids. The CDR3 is CASSQDLTRKYEQYF. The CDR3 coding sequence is TGTGCCAGCAGCCAAGATCTGACTAGGAAGTACGAGCAGTACTTC.